One and the same sample provided the 20 T cell receptor beta chains below, sequenced in a study of post-analysis software for immune sequencing data. Study-wide findings and caveats: Among roughly 5 TRBV segments more frequent in patients than controls were TRBV5-6, TRBV5-1 and TRBV20-1.

Unique molecular identifiers tagged the TCR beta cDNA libraries. MiXCR, run by TCRdb on the PCR reads, gives a single entry per CDR3 protein. In the table there are 700,000 to 900,000 distinct CDR3 sequences, just over 45% of which are singletons. Their antigens are not known. Sequences were obtained from blood. The receptors originated from a girl aged 10 to 17 with multiple sclerosis.

The chain is built from TRBV5-5 and TRBJ2-1; no reliable D call. CDR3 length equals 15 residues. Trimming stripped 0 bases from V and 0 bases from J, with 7 bases between. Germline V gives CDR1 SGHKS, CDR2 YYEKEE (reference sequence). The CDR3 loop reads CASSLEWYSYNEQFF. CDR3 DNA: TGTGCCAGCAGCTTGGAGTGGTACTCCTACAATGAGCAGTTCTTC.

The chain combines TRBV5-1 with TRBJ1-6; D is ambiguous. The V end lost 6 bases, the J end lost 7 bases, and 11 bases lay between the germline ends. This CDR3 comprises 13 residues. The V gene's germline CDR1 is SGHRS and CDR2 YFSETQ. The CDR3: CASKGMGNSPLHF. The CDR3, as DNA: TGCGCCAGCAAAGGCATGGGGAATTCACCCCTCCACTTT.

The V and J genes are TRBV29-1 and TRBJ2-3; TRBD2 agrees at 14 bases. The CDR3 consists of 16 residues. Per the germline V gene, CDR1 is SQVTM and CDR2 is ANQGSEA. Germline trimming cut 0 bases from V and 5 bases from J; bases unmatched to any gene: 4. CDR3 DNA: TGCAGCGTTGAAGATACGGGACTAGCGGGAGAAGATACGCAGTATTTT. Amino acid sequence: CSVEDTGLAGEDTQYF.

This rearrangement joins TRBV29-1 to TRBJ2-2, with a tentative D call TRBD2 (5 bases). Germline V gives CDR1 SQVTM, CDR2 ANQGSEA. The V and J ends lost 4 bases and 2 bases respectively, with 8 bases between them. The CDR3 is made up of 13 amino acids. As DNA, the CDR3 is TGCAGCGTTGGAAGGACTAACACCGGGGAGCTGTTTTTT. This encodes CSVGRTNTGELFF.

V gene TRBV7-8 combines with J gene TRBJ2-1; 11 nucleotides align to TRBD2. The trim removed 1 base at V and 7 bases at J, leaving 18 bases unmatched. The CDR3 contains 20 residues. From germline, CDR1 is SGHVS and CDR2 FQNEAQ. The CDR3 bases are TGTGCCAGCAGCTTAGGTCTCCGGACGGGACTAGCGGCCCCGGGGAATGAGCAGTTCTTC. Its protein product is CASSLGLRTGLAAPGNEQFF.

The V and J genes are TRBV12-3 or TRBV12-4 and TRBJ2-1; D might be TRBD2 (6 bases). The DNA matches TRBJ2-7 better at its end, which makes the J call doubtful. The CDR3 covers 15 residues. CDR3 sequence (DNA): TGTGCCAGCAGGCTTGGCGGGACCCTATACAATGAGCAGTACTTC. Encoded protein: CASRLGGTLYNEQYF.

This chain joins TRBV7-2 and TRBJ2-1; a weak D match, TRBD2 (7 bases). Germline values: CDR1 SGHTA, CDR2 FQGNSA. V was trimmed by 0 bases and J by 0 bases, leaving 12 bases between them. The CDR3 covers 17 residues. Written as DNA, the CDR3 is TGTGCCAGCAGCTTAGCACGCGGGGGCACCTCCTACAATGAGCAGTTCTTC. Translation: CASSLARGGTSYNEQFF.

This clonotype was counted between two and nine times. The chain employs TRBV10-3 and TRBJ2-7; weak D call: TRBD1 (6 bases). CDR1 is ENHRY, CDR2 SYGVKD, per germline. V was trimmed by 0 bases and J by 5 bases, leaving 20 bases between them. This CDR3 spans 17 amino acids. The CDR3 spells CAISESVGRGSVDEQYF. The CDR3 DNA is TGTGCCATCAGTGAGTCGGTAGGCAGGGGATCTGTGGACGAGCAGTACTTC.

V gene TRBV5-1 combines with J gene TRBJ2-1; TRBD2 agrees at 11 bases. V shed 7 bases and J 9 bases; nucleotides not matched to a gene: 12. The CDR3 is 15 residues long. Germline assignment: CDR1 SGHRS and CDR2 YFSETQ. The CDR3 DNA reads TGCGCCAGCTCCGCAAGACTAGCGGGAACAAGTGAGCAGTTCTTC. It specifies CASSARLAGTSEQFF.

The chain combines TRBV13 with TRBJ2-7, with TRBD1 matching over 8 bases. This CDR3 has 14 amino acids. In germline, CDR1 is PRHDT, CDR2 FYEKMQ (reference sequence). Trimming took 5 bases from V and 2 from J; bases not matched to a gene: 5. The CDR3 nucleotides are TGTGCCAGCAGCCCTGAACAGGGGGCCTACGAGCAGTACTTC. Amino acid sequence: CASSPEQGAYEQYF.

This chain joins TRBV28 and TRBJ2-5; D possibly corresponds to TRBD1 (6 bases). Germline V gives CDR1 MDHEN, CDR2 SYDVKM. This CDR3 spans 12 amino acids. V was pared by 5 bases and J by 8 bases, with 12 bases between. The CDR3 region has the DNA TGTGCCAGCAGTGACAGGCCCAATACCCAGTACTTC. This codes for CASSDRPNTQYF. The full variable domain, rest sourced from reference TRBV28 and TRBJ2-5, is DVKVTQSSRYLVKRTGEKVFLECVQDMDHENMFWYRQDPGLGLRLIYFSYDVKMKEKGDIPEGYSVSREKKERFSLILESASTNQTSMYLCASSDRPNTQYFGPGTRLLVL.

The rearrangement joins TRBV5-1 to TRBJ2-1; D possibly corresponds to TRBD2 (5 bases). Germline V CDR1 and CDR2: SGHRS, YFSETQ. V lost 0 bases and J lost 6, with 13 bases in between. The CDR3 contains 15 residues. CDR3 protein: CASSLEGANCNEQFF. CDR3 nucleotides: TGCGCCAGCAGCTTGGAGGGAGCAAACTGCAATGAGCAGTTCTTC.

V and J are TRBV18 and TRBJ2-6, with D unclear. The germline gives CDR1 KGHSH, CDR2 LQKENI. This CDR3 region has 11 residues. With 4 bases removed from V and 12 bases from J, the gap between germline ends came to 7 bases. CDR3 DNA: TGTGCCAGCTCACTCAGTGGCGTCCTGACTTTC. Translating it yields CASSLSGVLTF. The whole variable domain, filled in from reference TRBV18 and TRBJ2-6, reads NAGVMQNPRHLVRRRGQEARLRCSPMKGHSHVYWYRQLPEEGLKFMVYLQKENIIDESGMPKERFSAEFPKEGPSILRIQQVVRGDSAAYFCASSLSGVLTFGAGSRLTVL.

In nucleotides, the CDR3 is TGTGCCAGCAGGGGGACAGACTACACTGAAGCTTTCTTT. It encodes CASRGTDYTEAFF. The chain has TRBV2 and TRBJ1-1; 7 nucleotides line up with TRBD1. This CDR3 comprises 13 residues. In germline, CDR1 is SNHLY, CDR2 FYNNEI. V lost 6 bases and J lost 3; bases outside the gene matches: 4.

The J gene is TRBJ1-5, the V gene TRBV28, with TRBD1 matching over 8 bases. This CDR3 contains 14 residues. Germline CDR1 and CDR2: MDHEN and SYDVKM. The junction had 10 bases not matched to a gene; V was cut back by 8 bases and J by 7 bases. Here the CDR3 reads CASVRQGLVQPQHF. The CDR3 region has the DNA TGTGCCAGCGTAAGACAGGGGTTGGTACAGCCCCAGCATTTT.

DNA of the CDR3: TGCAGTGCTAGTCCACTTATCGGACAGGGCTTTGGCTACACCTTC. Its protein product is CSASPLIGQGFGYTF. The rearrangement uses TRBV20-1 and TRBJ1-2, with 8 bases lining up with TRBD1. The CDR3 totals 15 residues. The germline V gene encodes CDR1 DFQATT and CDR2 SNEGSKA (reference sequence). Trimming cost V 3 bases and J 7 bases; bases outside gene matches: 13.

This clonotype was counted only a few times. CDR3 region: CASSLYSDTQYF. Written as DNA, the CDR3 is TGTGCCAGCAGCTTATACTCAGATACGCAGTATTTT. This chain joins TRBV7-6 and TRBJ2-3, with D uncertain. The V gene's germline CDR1 is SGHVS and CDR2 FNYEAQ. The CDR3 spans 12 residues. Trimming removed 2 bases from V and 4 bases from J, with 4 bases in between.

The gene calls are TRBV4-1 and TRBJ2-5; TRBD1 matches at 9 bases. J lost 2 bases, V lost 3 bases, and 4 bases had no gene match. The germline gives CDR1 MGHRA, CDR2 YSYEKL. This CDR3 comprises 15 residues. The CDR3 reads CASSHLTGGQETQYF. The CDR3 DNA reads TGCGCCAGCAGCCACCTGACAGGGGGTCAAGAGACCCAGTACTTC.

The gene calls are TRBV5-1 and TRBJ2-1; possibly TRBD2 for D (6 bases). Germline CDR1 and CDR2: SGHRS and YFSETQ. This CDR3 spans 14 amino acids. Trimming pared 3 bases from V and 8 bases from J, leaving 15 bases between. CDR3 bases: TGCGCCAGCAGCTCCGGACTACTGGGGGATGAGCAGTTCTTC. Residues: CASSSGLLGDEQFF.

The CDR3 loop reads CSARDRAASNQPQHF. The CDR3 DNA is TGCAGTGCTAGAGATAGGGCGGCTAGCAATCAGCCCCAGCATTTT. The chain carries TRBV20-1 and TRBJ1-5, with D uncertain. The V gene lost 0 bases and the J gene lost 0 bases, with 9 bases spanning the gap. CDR3 size: 15 residues. Germline CDR1 is DFQATT and CDR2 is SNEGSKA (reference sequence).